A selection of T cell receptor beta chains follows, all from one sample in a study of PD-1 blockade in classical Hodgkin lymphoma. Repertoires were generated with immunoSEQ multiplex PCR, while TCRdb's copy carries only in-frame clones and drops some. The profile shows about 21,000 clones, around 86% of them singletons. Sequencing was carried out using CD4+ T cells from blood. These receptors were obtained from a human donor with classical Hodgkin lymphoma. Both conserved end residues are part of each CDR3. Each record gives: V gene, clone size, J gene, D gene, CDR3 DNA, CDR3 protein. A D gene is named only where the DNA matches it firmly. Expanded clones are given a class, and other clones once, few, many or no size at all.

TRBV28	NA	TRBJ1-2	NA	TGTGCCAGCAGTTTAAATGGGGGGGCTGGCTACACCTTC	CASSLNGGAGYTF
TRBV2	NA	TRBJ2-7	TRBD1	TGTGCCAGCAGTGCCGACAGGGTCTCCTACGAGCAGTACTTC	CASSADRVSYEQYF
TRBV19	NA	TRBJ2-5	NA	TGTGCCAGTAGTAGACAGTCCCAAGAGACCCAGTACTTC	CASSRQSQETQYF
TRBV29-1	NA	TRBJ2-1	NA	TGCAGCGTTTCCATCAATGAGCAGTTCTTC	CSVSINEQFF
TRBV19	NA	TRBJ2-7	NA	TGTGCCAGTAGTATTTCAGTAGCCGGGCCCTACGAGCAGTACTTC	CASSISVAGPYEQYF
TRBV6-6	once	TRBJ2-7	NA	TGTGCCAGCAGTTACGGGGGTTTCTCCTACGAGCAGTACTTC	CASSYGGFSYEQYF
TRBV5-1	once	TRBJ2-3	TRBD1	TGCGCCAGCAGCACCTCCCTCTCAGGGGGCTCTGCAGATACGCAGTATTTT	CASSTSLSGGSADTQYF
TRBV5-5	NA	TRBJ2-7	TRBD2	TGTGCCAGCAGCTTGGAGGGACTAGCGGGAGGTGAGCAGTACTTC	CASSLEGLAGGEQYF
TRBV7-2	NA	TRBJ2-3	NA	TGTGCCAGCAGGTCCCTGGACGCAGATACGCAGTATTTT	CASRSLDADTQYF
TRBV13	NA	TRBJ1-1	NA	TGTGCCAGCAGCTCCACAGGGACGGCTTTCTTT	CASSSTGTAFF
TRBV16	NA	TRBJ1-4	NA	TGTGCCAGCAGCCAATCGTACAGAAATGAAAAACTGTTTTTT	CASSQSYRNEKLFF
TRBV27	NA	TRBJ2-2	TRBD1	TGTGCCAGCAGTTTATTGGGGTCGGGGACAGGGCCCACCGGGGAGCTGTTTTTT	CASSLLGSGTGPTGELFF
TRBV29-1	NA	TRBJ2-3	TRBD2	TGCAGCGTTAGCCGAACGGGAGGATTCACAGATACGCAGTATTTT	CSVSRTGGFTDTQYF
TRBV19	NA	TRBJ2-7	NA	TGTGCCAGTAGTATTGGCGCTAGAAGGGTCGAGCAGTACTTC	CASSIGARRVEQYF
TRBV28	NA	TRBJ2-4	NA	TGTGCCAGCAGTTTTGCAGCGACGTTAGCCAAAAACATTCAGTACTTC	CASSFAATLAKNIQYF
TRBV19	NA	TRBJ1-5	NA	TGTGCCAGTAAAAGGGCAGAGTATCAGCCCCAGCATTTT	CASKRAEYQPQHF
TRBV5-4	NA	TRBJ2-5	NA	TGTGCCAGCAGCTTCGCGGTCAGGGGTGAAGAGACCCAGTACTTC	CASSFAVRGEETQYF
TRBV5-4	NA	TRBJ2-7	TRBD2	TGTGCCAGCAGCTTGGGTAGCGGGAGGTTCTACGAGCAGTACTTC	CASSLGSGRFYEQYF
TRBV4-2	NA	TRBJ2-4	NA	TGTGCCAGCAGCCAAGATAGCAGGGGAGCCAAAAACATTCAGTACTTC	CASSQDSRGAKNIQYF
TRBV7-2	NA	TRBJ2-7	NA	TGTGCCAGCAGCCCTGGCGGGCGGACCTACGAGCAGTACTTC	CASSPGGRTYEQYF
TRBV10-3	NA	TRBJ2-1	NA	TGTGCCATCAGTGGAGGTTGGGAGGACTACAATGAGCAGTTCTTC	CAISGGWEDYNEQFF
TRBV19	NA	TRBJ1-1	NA	TGTGCCAGCCAACAGTTCAGTGGGATGAACACTGAAGCTTTCTTT	CASQQFSGMNTEAFF
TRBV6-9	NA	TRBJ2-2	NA	TGTGCCAGCAGTTACCGGGGGAGAGGCACCGGGGAGCTGTTTTTT	CASSYRGRGTGELFF
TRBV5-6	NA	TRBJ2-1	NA	TGTGCCAGCAGCTTAGGAGTGAATGAGCAGTTCTTC	CASSLGVNEQFF
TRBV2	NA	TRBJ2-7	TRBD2	TGTGCCAGCAGTGACGCAGGGACTAGCGGGAGGATGGGCGAGCAGTACTTC	CASSDAGTSGRMGEQYF
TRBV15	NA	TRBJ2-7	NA	TGTGCCACCAGCAGAGATGGGGCGCACTACGAGCAGTACTTC	CATSRDGAHYEQYF
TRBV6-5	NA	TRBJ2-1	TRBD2	TGTGCCAGCACCCTAGCGGGAGCCCCCTACAATGAGCAGTTCTTC	CASTLAGAPYNEQFF
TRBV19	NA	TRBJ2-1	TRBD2	TGTGCCAGTAGGAGTAGCGGGAGATCGATTGAGCAGTTCTTC	CASRSSGRSIEQFF
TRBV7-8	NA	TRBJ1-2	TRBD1	TGTGCCAGCAGCTTAGGGGGCCAGGGGGCGCGGTATGGCTACACCTTC	CASSLGGQGARYGYTF
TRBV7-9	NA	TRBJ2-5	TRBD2	TGTGCCAGCAGCTTCCGGGGGGGCCGCCTCCAAGAGACCCAGTACTTC	CASSFRGGRLQETQYF
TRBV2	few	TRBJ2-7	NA	TGTGCCAGCAAGTCTGGGACACTCTCCTACGAGCAGTACTTC	CASKSGTLSYEQYF
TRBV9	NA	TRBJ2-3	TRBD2	TGTGCCAGCAGCGAGCTAGCGGGAACGCAGTATTTT	CASSELAGTQYF
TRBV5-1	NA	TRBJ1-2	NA	TGCGCCAGCAGCGAACCAGAACTCTATGGCTACACCTTC	CASSEPELYGYTF
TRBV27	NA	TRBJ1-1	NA	TGTGCCAGCAGTTTAGCCCCCGGAGGGAATCGGGGGGTGAACACTGAAGCTTTCTTT	CASSLAPGGNRGVNTEAFF
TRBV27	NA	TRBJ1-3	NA	TGTGCCAGCAGTTCAAGTTTCGGAAACACCATATATTTT	CASSSSFGNTIYF
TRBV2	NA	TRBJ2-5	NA	TGTGCCAGCAGTTACGACAGGCAGACCCAGTACTTC	CASSYDRQTQYF
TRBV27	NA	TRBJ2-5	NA	TGTGCCAGCAGTTCCCAAGAGACCCAGTACTTC	CASSSQETQYF
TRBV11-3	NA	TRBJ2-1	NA	TGTGCCAGCAGCGGGGTTCCGTCGGGAACAGAATACAATGAGCAGTTCTTC	CASSGVPSGTEYNEQFF
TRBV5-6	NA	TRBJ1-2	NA	TGTGCCAGCAGCTCCCTCTTTACTAACTATGGCTACACCTTC	CASSSLFTNYGYTF
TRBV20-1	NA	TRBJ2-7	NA	TGCAGTGCGTACAGTATCTACGAGCAGTACTTC	CSAYSIYEQYF
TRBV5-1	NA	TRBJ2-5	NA	TGCGCCAGCAGCTTGGCTGGGGTAAAAGAGACCCAGTACTTC	CASSLAGVKETQYF
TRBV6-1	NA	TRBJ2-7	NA	TGTGCCAGCAGTGCAGCCGGGTTCAACGAGCAGTACTTC	CASSAAGFNEQYF
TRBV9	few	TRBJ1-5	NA	TGTGCCAGCAGCGTAGAGGGCACGGGGCCCCAGCATTTT	CASSVEGTGPQHF
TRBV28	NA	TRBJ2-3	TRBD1	TGTGCCAGCAGCCCGCGGACAGGGATTACAGATACGCAGTATTTT	CASSPRTGITDTQYF
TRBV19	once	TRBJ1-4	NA	TGTGCCAGTAGTATAGCGAGGCCCCTCCGGGAAAAACTGTTTTTT	CASSIARPLREKLFF
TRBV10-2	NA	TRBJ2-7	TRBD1	TGCGCCAGCAGTACGGACAGGTCCGGGCAGTACTTC	CASSTDRSGQYF
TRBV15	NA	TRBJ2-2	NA	TGTGCCACCAGCCGGGGACGGGGAGCCACCGGGGAGCTGTTTTTT	CATSRGRGATGELFF